This T cell receptor beta chain was found in a study of T cell responses to AZD1222 COVID-19 vaccine. This CDR3 spans 19 amino acids. The germline V gene encodes CDR1 SGHRS and CDR2 YFSETQ. After removal of 3 bases from V and 7 bases from J, the junction contained 21 bases not matched to a gene. Sequenced by immunoSEQ multiplex PCR; TCRdb stores in-frame clones only, minus some. The repertoire includes about 73,000 clones, 80% to 90% of them detected once, and approximately 9.3% sits in the top ten. This specimen consisted of peripheral blood, obtained 28 days after the second AZD1222 dose. This TCR was recovered from an adult who received the AZD1222 COVID-19 vaccine. J is TRBJ1-4 and V is TRBV5-1; 7 bases are a match to TRBD1. The DNA of the CDR3 is TGCGCCAGCAGCTCCTCCTTCTCGACAGGGATGAGTTCAACTGAAAAACTGTTTTTT. Its translation is CASSSSFSTGMSSTEKLFF.